This TCR beta chain was retrieved from a study of cytomegalovirus exposure and HLA in healthy donors. Primers included in the PCR were 60 Vbeta and 13 Jbeta primers. Authors' analysis steps: Among the unique TCR beta chains that a later analysis counted, around 82 million in all, 10 million to 14 million were shared. The data were produced by immunoSEQ multiplex PCR, yet TCRdb's version contains in-frame clones alone and is incomplete. That table is the source of V, J and clone size, and D and trimming were worked out from the DNA. The top ten hold 6% to 8% of the sample, which has 100,000 to 120,000 clones, roughly 80% seen once. The count of this clone is one. CDR3 length: 15 amino acids. Germline V gene sequence: CDR1 MDHEN, CDR2 SYDVKM. With V trimmed by 1 base and J by 1 base, 3 bases remained unmatched.

The receptor was derived from a man aged 25-45 years in good health and CMV-seropositive. The rearrangement uses TRBV28 and TRBJ2-5, with 7 bases matching TRBD1. Sequencing was done on a sample of PBMCs. CDR3 residues: CASSLSGQFQETQYF. The CDR3 nucleotides read TGTGCCAGCAGTTTATCGGGACAGTTCCAAGAGACCCAGTACTTC.